The entry that follows covers one T cell receptor (beta chain) sequence. Its antigen is currently unknown. Its ends do not fully match the called genes, so a read error is possible. Genomic DNA provided the template from which TCR beta CDR3 was amplified by two-round multiplex PCR. First-round PCR employed TRBV- and TRBJ-specific primers for each gene. In TCRdb, the multiplex PCR reads were re-called with MiXCR into one record per CDR3 protein. The sample yields about 32,000 distinct CDR3 sequences, 35% to 45% seen once. The data originate from a study of prognosis after radiotherapy for stage I lung cancer. Overall study results and limits: Lower values of Shannon entropy after stereotactic body radiation therapy were seen in patients who developed distant metastases.

Germline loops: CDR1 DFQATT, CDR2 SNEGSKA (reference sequence). The CDR3 loop spans 15 amino acids. The source was PBMCs, collected before or after stereotactic body radiation therapy (not recorded which). This chain links TRBV20-1 with TRBJ2-7; 7 bases match TRBD1. The clonotype was recovered from a donor aged 50 or older with non-small cell lung cancer. The CDR3 coding sequence is TGCAGTGCTAGTCCGGGACAGCGTTCCCTCTACGAGCATTACTTC. This sequence encodes CSASPGQRSLYEHYF.